Reported below is one T cell receptor (beta chain). This CDR3 has 15 residues. Germline V gives CDR1 MNHNY, CDR2 SVGAGI (reference sequence). With 8 bases removed from V and 0 bases from J, the gap between germline ends came to 11 bases. This sample was taken from a study of blood T cells in healthy people across ages. A J-beta primer mix and a sample-barcoded 5' primer were used in a second PCR of roughly 6 to 11 cycles. In TCRdb, the 5' RACE reads were re-called with MiXCR into one record per CDR3 protein. The table has about 1.6 million distinct CDR3 sequences, about 35% seen once. Researchers isolated at least 7 million PBMCs per sample.

The chain has TRBV6-6 and TRBJ2-6, with D unclear. Sequenced material: blood. This receptor was obtained from a woman aged 25 to 39 in good health. In nucleotides, the CDR3 is TGTGCCAGCTATGACCCATTCTCTGGGGCCAACGTCCTGACTTTC. It specifies CASYDPFSGANVLTF.